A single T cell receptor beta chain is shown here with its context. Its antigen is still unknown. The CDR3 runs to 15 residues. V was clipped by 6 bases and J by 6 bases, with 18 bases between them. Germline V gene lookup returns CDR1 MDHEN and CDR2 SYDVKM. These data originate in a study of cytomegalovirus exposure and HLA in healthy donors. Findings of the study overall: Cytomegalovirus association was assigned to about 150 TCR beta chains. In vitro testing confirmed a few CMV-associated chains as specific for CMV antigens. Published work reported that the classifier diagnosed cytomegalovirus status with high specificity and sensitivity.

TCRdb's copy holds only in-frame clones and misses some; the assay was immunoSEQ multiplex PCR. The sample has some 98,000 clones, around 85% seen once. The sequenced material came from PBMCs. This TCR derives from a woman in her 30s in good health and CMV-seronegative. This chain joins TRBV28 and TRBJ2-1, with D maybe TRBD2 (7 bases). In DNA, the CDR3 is TGTGCCAGCAGGCTAGGGGGGGAGGGCCTCAATGAGCAGTTCTTC. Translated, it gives CASRLGGEGLNEQFF.